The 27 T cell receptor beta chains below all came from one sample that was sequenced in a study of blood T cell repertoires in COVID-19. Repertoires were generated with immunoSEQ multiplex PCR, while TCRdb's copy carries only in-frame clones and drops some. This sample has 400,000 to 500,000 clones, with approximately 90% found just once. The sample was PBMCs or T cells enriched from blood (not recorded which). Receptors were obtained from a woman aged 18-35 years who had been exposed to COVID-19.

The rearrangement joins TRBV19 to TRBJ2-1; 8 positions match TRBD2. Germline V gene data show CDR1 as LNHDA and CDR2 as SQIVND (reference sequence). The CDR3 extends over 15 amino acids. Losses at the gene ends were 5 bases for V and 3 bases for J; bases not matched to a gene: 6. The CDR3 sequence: CASSGAGGNYNEQFF. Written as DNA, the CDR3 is TGTGCCAGTAGTGGGGCGGGAGGAAACTACAATGAGCAGTTCTTC.

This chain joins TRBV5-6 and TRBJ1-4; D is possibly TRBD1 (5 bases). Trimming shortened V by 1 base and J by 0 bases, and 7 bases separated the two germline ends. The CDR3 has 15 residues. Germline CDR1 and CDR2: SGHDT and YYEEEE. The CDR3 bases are TGTGCCAGCAGCTTGTGGGGCGCAACTAATGAAAAACTGTTTTTT. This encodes CASSLWGATNEKLFF.

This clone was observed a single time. CDR3 coding DNA: TGTGCCAGCAGTTTAATCGGGGGAGGCTCTGGGGCCAACGTCCTGACTTTC. It translates to CASSLIGGGSGANVLTF. The rearrangement links TRBV28 to TRBJ2-6; TRBD2 might be the D (6 bases). This CDR3 comprises 17 residues. Between the trimmed V and J ends, which lost 2 bases and 0 bases, there was a span of 11 bases. CDR1 is MDHEN, CDR2 SYDVKM, per germline.

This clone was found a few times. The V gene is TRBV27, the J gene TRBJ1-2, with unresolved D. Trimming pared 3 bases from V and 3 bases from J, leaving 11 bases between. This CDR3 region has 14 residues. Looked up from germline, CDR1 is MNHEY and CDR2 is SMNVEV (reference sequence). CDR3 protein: CASSFSGNDYGYTF. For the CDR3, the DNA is TGTGCCAGCAGTTTTTCGGGAAATGACTATGGCTACACCTTC.

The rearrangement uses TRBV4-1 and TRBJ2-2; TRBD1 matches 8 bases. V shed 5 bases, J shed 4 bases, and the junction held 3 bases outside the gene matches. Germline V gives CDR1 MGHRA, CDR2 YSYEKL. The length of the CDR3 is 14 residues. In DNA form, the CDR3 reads TGCGCCAGCAGCGGACAGGGTTCCACCGGGGAGCTGTTTTTT. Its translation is CASSGQGSTGELFF.

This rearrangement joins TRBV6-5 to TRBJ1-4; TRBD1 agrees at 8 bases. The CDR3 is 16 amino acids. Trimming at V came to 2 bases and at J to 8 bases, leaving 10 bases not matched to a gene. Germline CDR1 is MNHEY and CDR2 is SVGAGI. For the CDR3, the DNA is TGTGCCAGCAGTTACAGCCCCGGGACAGGACGCGAAAAACTGTTTTTT. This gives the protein CASSYSPGTGREKLFF.

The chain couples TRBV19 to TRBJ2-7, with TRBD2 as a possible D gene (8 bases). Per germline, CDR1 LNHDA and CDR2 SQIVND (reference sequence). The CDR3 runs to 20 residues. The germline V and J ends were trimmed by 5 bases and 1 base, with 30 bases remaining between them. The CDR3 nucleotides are TGTGCCAGTAGTCCGAGGGGCAGGGGGACTCAGACTAGCGCTTCCTACGAGCAGTACTTC. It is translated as CASSPRGRGTQTSASYEQYF. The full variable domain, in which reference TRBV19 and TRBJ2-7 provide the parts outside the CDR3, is DGGITQSPKYLFRKEGQNVTLSCEQNLNHDAMYWYRQDPGQGLRLIYYSQIVNDFQKGDIAEGYSVSREKKESFPLTVTSAQKNPTAFYLCASSPRGRGTQTSASYEQYFGPGTRLTVT.

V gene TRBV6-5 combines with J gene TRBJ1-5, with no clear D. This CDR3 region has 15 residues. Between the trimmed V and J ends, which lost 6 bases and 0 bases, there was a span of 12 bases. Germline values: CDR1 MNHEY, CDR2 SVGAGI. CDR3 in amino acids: CASSPKRGSNQPQHF. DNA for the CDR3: TGTGCCAGCAGCCCAAAGCGGGGTAGCAATCAGCCCCAGCATTTT.

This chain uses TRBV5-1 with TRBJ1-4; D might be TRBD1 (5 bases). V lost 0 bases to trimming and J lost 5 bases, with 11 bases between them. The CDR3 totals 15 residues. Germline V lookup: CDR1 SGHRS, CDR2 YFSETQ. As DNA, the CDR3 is TGCGCCAGCAGCTTGGTTGGGGGGGAAAATGAAAAACTGTTTTTT. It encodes CASSLVGGENEKLFF. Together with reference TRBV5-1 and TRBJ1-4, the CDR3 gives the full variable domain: KAGVTQTPRYLIKTRGQQVTLSCSPISGHRSVSWYQQTPGQGLQFLFEYFSETQRNKGNFPGRFSGRQFSNSRSEMNVSTLELGDSALYLCASSLVGGENEKLFFGSGTQLSVL.

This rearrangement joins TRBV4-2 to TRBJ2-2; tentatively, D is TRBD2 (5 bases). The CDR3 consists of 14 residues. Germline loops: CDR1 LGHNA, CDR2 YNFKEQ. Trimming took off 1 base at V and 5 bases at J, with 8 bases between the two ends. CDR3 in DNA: TGTGCCAGCAGCCAAGCCGAGGGAACCGGGGAGCTGTTTTTT. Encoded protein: CASSQAEGTGELFF.

CDR3 amino acids: CASSDGRTSGTYEQYF. CDR3 bases: TGCGCCAGCAGTGATGGTAGGACTAGCGGGACCTACGAGCAGTACTTC. The genes are TRBV10-1 and TRBJ2-7; 12 nucleotides align to TRBD2. Germline trimming cut 3 bases from V and 2 bases from J; bases unmatched to any gene: 5. The CDR3 is 16 residues long. Germline assignment: CDR1 WNHNN and CDR2 SYGVQD (reference sequence).

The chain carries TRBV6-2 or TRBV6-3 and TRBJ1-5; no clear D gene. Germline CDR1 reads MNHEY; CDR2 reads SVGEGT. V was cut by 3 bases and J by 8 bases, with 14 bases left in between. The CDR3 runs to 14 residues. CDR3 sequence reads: CASSYHRRAEPQHF. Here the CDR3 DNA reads TGTGCCAGCAGTTATCATAGGCGTGCGGAGCCCCAGCATTTT.

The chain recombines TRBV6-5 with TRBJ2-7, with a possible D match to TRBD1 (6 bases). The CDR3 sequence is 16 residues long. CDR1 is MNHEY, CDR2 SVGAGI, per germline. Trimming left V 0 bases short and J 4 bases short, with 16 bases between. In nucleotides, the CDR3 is TGTGCCAGCAGTTACTCCCAGGGGCAGGTTAGGTACGAGCAGTACTTC. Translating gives CASSYSQGQVRYEQYF.

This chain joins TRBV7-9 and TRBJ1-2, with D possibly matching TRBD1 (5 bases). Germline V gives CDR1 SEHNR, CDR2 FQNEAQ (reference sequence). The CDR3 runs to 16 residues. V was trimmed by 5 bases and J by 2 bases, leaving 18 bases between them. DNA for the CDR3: TGTGCCAGCAGCCCCCCGGGTGGGGCGGGGAACTATGGCTACACCTTC. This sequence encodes CASSPPGGAGNYGYTF.

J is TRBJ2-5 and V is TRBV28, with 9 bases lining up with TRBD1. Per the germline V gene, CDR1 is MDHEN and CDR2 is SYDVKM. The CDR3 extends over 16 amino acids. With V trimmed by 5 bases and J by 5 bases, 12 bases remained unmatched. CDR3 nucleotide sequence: TGTGCCAGCAGTCGAGTATTAGGACAGGGGCAGGAGACCCAGTACTTC. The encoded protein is CASSRVLGQGQETQYF.

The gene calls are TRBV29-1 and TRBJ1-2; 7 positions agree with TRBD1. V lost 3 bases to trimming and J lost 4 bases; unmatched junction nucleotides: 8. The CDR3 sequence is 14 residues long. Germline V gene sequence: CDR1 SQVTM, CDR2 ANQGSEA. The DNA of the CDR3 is TGCAGCGTTGACAGGCAGGGGGAAGGCTATGGCTACACCTTC. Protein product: CSVDRQGEGYGYTF.

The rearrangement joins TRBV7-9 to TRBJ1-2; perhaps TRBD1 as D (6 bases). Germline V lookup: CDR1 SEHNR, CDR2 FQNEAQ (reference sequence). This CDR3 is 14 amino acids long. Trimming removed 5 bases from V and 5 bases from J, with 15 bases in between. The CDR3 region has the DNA TGTGCCAGCAGCGCTGGACAGATCCCATATGGCTACACCTTC. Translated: CASSAGQIPYGYTF.

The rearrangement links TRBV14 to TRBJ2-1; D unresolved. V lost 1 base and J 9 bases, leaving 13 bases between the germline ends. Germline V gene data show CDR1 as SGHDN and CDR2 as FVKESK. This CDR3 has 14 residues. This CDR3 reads CASSQVNLPGEQFF. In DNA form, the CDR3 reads TGTGCCAGCAGCCAAGTTAACCTGCCGGGTGAGCAGTTCTTC.

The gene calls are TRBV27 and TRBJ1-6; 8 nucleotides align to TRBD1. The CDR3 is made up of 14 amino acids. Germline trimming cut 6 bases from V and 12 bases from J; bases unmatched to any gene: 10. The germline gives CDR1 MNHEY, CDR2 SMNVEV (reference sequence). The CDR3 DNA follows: TGTGCCAGCAGCCCGTCAGGGGGCACCAAACCCCTCCACTTT. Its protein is CASSPSGGTKPLHF.

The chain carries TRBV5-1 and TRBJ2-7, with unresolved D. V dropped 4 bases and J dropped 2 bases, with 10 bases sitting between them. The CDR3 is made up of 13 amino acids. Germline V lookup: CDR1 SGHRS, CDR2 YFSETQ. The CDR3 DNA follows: TGCGCCAGCAGCGTGGACGCTACCTACGAGCAGTACTTC. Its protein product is CASSVDATYEQYF.

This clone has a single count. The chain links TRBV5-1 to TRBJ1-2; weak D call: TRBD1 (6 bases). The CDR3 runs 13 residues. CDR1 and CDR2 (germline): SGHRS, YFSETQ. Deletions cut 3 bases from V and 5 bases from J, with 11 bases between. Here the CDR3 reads CASSSVQGYGYTF. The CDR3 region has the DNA TGCGCCAGCAGCTCTGTACAGGGATATGGCTACACCTTC.

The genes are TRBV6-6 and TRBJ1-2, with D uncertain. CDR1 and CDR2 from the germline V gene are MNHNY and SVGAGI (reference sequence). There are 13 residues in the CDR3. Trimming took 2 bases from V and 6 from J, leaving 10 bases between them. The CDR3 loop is CASSYAPGDGYTF. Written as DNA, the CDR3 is TGTGCCAGCAGTTACGCGCCAGGCGATGGCTACACCTTC.

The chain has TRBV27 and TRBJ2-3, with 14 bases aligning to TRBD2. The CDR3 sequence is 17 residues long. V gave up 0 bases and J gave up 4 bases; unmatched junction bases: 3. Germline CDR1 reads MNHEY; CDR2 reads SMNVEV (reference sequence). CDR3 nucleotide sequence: TGTGCCAGCAGTTTATCCCAGACTAGCGGGAGGGCAGATACGCAGTATTTT. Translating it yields CASSLSQTSGRADTQYF.

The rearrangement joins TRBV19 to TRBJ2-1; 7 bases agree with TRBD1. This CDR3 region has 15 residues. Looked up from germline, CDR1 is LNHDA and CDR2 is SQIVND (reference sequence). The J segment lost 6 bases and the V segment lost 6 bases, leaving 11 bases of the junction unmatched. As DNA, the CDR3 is TGTGCCAGTAGCTGGACAGGAGACACCTCCAATGAGCAGTTCTTC. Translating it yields CASSWTGDTSNEQFF.

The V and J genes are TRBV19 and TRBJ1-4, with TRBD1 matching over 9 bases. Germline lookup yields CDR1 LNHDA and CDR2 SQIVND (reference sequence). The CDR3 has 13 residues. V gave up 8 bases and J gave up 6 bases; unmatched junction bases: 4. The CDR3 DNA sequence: TGTGCCAGTGCCGGGACAGGGTATGAAAAACTGTTTTTT. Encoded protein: CASAGTGYEKLFF.

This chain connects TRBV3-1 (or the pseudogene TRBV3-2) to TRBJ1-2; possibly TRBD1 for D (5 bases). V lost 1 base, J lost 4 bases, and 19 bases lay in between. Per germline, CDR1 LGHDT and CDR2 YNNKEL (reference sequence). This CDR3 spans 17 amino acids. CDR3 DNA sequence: TGTGCCAGCAGCCAAGCGGGGGAAAGGTTGTGGAGCTATGGCTACACCTTC. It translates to CASSQAGERLWSYGYTF.

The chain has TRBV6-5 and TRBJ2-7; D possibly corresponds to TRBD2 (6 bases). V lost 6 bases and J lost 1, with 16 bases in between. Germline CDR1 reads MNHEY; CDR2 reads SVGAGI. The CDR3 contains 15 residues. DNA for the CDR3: TGTGCCAGCAGAACGCGCCGGGAGATTTCCTACGAGCAGTACTTC. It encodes CASRTRREISYEQYF.